This T cell receptor beta chain was captured in a study of cytomegalovirus exposure and HLA in healthy donors. This PCR relied on a set of 60 Vbeta primers and 13 Jbeta primers. The assay was immunoSEQ multiplex PCR, and TCRdb's table has in-frame clones only and misses some. Of under 200,000 clones in the sample, 75% are singletons; the top ten hold roughly 8.2%. As for this clone: Antigen: not known.

Study-level results: Most TCR beta V segments were productive about 90% or about 30% of the time in an earlier analysis. A later analysis showed that HLA-associated TCR beta chains had undergone more clonal expansion than equally common others. There were some public TCRs occurring in many donors, but most TCR sequences were rare. Several top significant clusters appeared, in a later analysis, to be linked to common viral pathogens.

Source material: PBMCs. The sequence came from a woman aged 40 to 55 in good health and CMV-seropositive.

CDR3 region: CAISAGQGGGIGQYF. In DNA form, the CDR3 reads TGTGCCATCAGTGCCGGACAGGGGGGCGGTATTGGGCAGTATTTT. The chain joins TRBV10-3 to TRBJ2-3; TRBD1 matches 10 bases. The CDR3 totals 15 residues. Germline CDR1 ENHRY, CDR2 SYGVKD. Losses at the gene ends were 4 bases for V and 11 bases for J; bases not matched to a gene: 12.